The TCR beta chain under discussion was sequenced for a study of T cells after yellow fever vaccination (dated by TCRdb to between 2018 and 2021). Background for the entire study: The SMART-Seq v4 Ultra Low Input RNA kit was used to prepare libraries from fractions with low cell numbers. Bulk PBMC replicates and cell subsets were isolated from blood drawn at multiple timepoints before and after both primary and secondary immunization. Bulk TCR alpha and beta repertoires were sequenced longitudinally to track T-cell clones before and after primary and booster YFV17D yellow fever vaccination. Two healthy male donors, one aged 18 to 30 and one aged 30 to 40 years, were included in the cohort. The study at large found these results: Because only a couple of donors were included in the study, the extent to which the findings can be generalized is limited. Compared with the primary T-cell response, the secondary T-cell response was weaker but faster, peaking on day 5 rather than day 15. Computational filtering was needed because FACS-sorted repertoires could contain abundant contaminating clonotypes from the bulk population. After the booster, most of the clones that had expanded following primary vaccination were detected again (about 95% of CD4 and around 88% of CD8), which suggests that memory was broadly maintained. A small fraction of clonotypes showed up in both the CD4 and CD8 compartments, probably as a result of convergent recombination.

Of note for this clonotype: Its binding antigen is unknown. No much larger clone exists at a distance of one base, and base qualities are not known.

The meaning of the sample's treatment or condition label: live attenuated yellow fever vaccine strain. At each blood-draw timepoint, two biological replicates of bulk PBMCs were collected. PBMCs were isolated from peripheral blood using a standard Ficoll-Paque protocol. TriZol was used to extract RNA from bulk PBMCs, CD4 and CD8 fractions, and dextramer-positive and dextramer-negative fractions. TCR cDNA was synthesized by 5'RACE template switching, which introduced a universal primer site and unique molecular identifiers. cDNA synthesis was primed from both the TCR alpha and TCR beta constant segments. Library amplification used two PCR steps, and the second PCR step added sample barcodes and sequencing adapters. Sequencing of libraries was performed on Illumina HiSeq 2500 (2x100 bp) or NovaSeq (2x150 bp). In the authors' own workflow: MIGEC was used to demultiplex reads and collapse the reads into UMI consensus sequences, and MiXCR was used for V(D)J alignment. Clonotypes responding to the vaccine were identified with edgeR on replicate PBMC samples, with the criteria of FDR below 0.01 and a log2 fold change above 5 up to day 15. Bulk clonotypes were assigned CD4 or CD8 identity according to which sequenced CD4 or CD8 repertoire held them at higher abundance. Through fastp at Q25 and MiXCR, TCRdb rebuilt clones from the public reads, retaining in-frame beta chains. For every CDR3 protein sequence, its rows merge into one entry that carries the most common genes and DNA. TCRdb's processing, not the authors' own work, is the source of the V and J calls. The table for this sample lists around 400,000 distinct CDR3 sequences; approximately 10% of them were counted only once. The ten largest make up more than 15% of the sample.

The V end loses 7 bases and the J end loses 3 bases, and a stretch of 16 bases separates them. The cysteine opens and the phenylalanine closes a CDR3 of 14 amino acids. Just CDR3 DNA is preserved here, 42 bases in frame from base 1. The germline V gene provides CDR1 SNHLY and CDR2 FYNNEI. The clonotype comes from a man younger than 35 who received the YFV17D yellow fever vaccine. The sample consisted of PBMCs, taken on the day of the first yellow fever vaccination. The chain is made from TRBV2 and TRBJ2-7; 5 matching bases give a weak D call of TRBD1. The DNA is TGTGCCAGCACGGTTCAGGGATCCATCTACGAGCAGTACTTC. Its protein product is CASTVQGSIYEQYF.